This T cell receptor beta chain was retrieved from a study of blood T cell repertoires in COVID-19 (TCRdb year 2020). Regarding the study in general: Collaborator samples came from the United States, Italy and Spain and covered acute and convalescent phases of COVID-19. A de-identified subject ID, COVID-19 status, age in years and sex were almost always included in the sample metadata. The material from the prospective study consisted of cDNA or gDNA derived from T cells, B-cell-depleted T cells, or PBMCs. The repertoires were released in a freely available public database intended as a resource for research on the immune response to SARS-CoV-2. Samples came from the ongoing ImmuneRACE study (first 160 participants) plus 1,254 subjects from 6 global collaborators. Subjects who had been exposed to COVID-19, were actively infected with it, or had recovered from it provided the deeply sampled blood TCRbeta repertoires that made up the dataset. HLA class I and class II types, where available, came from metadata supplied by the sample provider rather than from assay-based typing.

The CDR3 spans 18 residues, from the cysteine through the phenylalanine. Kept here is only the CDR3 DNA, which spans 54 bases and is read in frame from base 1. Cut back by 9 bases and 4 bases, the V and J ends lie 30 bases apart. Looking up the germline V gene yields CDR1 KGHDR and CDR2 SFDVKD. The collaborating institutions used their own protocols to collect whole blood in K2EDTA tubes. For TCRbeta analysis, collaborator samples were shipped as frozen whole blood, as isolated PBMCs, or as DNA extracted from either sample type. TCRbeta CDR3 regions were amplified from genomic DNA by means of the immunoSEQ Assay, a bias-controlled multiplex PCR. On the study's bioinformatics: The number of nucleated cells in each sample was estimated by amplification of reference gene primers within the assay. To quantify the absolute abundance of each unique TCRbeta CDR3 rearrangement, sequence reads were collapsed and filtered. For each sample, productive Simpson clonality was calculated as the square root of Simpson's diversity index over productive rearrangements. TCRdb retrieved this table from immuneACCESS and kept in-frame rearrangements only. Not all clones are present; in checked studies, unresolved V genes account for under half, and no reason is known for the remainder. D and trimming come from the DNA, and the V and J calls and clone size come from that table. Recorded for this sample are tens of thousands of clones; under 95% of them occurred a single time. The top ten hold 3.1% of the sample.

Results the study describes overall, beyond this receptor: The amount of clinical and demographic metadata varied by source and participant and was provided uncurated.

By its share of the sample, this clone is medium-sized (0.01 to 0.1%). The specificity of this receptor is unknown. It has no much larger one-base neighbor in the sample; base qualities were not kept. The receptor's source is a man aged 50 or older with acute or convalescent COVID-19. Here the chain combines TRBV24-1 and TRBJ2-7; a tentative D call is TRBD2 (6 bases match). The sequenced material came from peripheral blood. The nucleotides read TGTGCCACCCTTCAGTTTGGGATTACCTACGACCGGGAGTACGAGCAGTACTTC. Its coded protein is CATLQFGITYDREYEQYF.